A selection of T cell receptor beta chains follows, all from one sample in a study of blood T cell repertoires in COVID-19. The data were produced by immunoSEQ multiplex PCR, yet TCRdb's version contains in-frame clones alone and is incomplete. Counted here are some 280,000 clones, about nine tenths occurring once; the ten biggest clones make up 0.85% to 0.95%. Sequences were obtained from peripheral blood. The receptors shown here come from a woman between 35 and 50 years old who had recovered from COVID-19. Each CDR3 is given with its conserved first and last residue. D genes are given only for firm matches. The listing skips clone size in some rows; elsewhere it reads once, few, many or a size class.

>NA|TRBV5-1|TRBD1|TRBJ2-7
CASSGGDRISYEQYF
TGCGCCAGCAGCGGAGGGGACAGGATTTCCTACGAGCAGTACTTC
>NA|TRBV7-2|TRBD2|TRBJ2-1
CASSLDAGTSGYNEQFF
TGTGCCAGCAGCCTGGACGCCGGGACTAGCGGGTACAATGAGCAGTTCTTC
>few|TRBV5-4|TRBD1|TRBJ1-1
CASSDNRGNTEAFF
TGTGCCAGCAGCGACAACAGGGGGAACACTGAAGCTTTCTTT
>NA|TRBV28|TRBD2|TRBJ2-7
CASRPPTSGIYEQYF
TGTGCCAGCAGGCCCCCGACTAGCGGGATCTACGAGCAGTACTTC
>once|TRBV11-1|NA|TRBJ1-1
CASSLGGLGTEAFF
TGTGCCAGCAGCTTAGGGGGCCTGGGCACTGAAGCTTTCTTT
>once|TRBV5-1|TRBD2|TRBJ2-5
CASSLGVGYWGGREETQYF
TGCGCCAGCAGCTTGGGAGTGGGATATTGGGGCGGGAGGGAAGAGACCCAGTACTTC
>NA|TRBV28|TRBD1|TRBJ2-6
CASGQAVPGANVLTF
TGTGCCAGCGGACAGGCGGTTCCTGGGGCCAACGTCCTGACTTTC
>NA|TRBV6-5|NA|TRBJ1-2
CASSYGGYGYTF
TGTGCCAGCAGTTACGGGGGGTATGGCTACACCTTC
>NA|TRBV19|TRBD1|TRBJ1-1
CASSIAGTGPLNTEAFF
TGTGCCAGTAGTATAGCTGGGACAGGACCCCTGAACACTGAAGCTTTCTTT
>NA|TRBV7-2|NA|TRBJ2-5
CASSLPWRTGGGETQYF
TGTGCCAGCAGCCTCCCCTGGAGGACAGGTGGGGGGGAGACCCAGTACTTC
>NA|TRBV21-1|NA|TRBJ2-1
CASRDTSKVDEQFF
TGTGCCAGCAGAGATACTTCGAAAGTCGATGAGCAGTTCTTC
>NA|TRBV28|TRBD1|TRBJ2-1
CASRHSGTGGLNEQFF
TGTGCCAGCAGACATTCCGGGACAGGGGGGTTGAATGAGCAGTTCTTC
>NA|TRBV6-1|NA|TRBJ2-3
CASSEWGGPDTQYF
TGTGCCAGCAGTGAATGGGGGGGCCCAGATACGCAGTATTTT
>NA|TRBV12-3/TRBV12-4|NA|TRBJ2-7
CASSLGQPYEQYF
TGTGCCAGCAGTTTAGGACAACCTTACGAGCAGTACTTC
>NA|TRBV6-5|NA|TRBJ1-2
CASRFREGGYTF
TGTGCCAGCAGGTTCAGGGAGGGCGGCTACACCTTC
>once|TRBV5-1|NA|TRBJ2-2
CASSPGPGEGTGELFF
TGCGCCAGCAGCCCCGGACCGGGCGAGGGCACCGGGGAGCTGTTTTTT
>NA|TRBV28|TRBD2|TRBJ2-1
CASTTNGAGVNYNEQFF
TGTGCCAGCACCACAAACGGGGCGGGAGTAAACTACAATGAGCAGTTCTTC
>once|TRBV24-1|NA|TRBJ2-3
CATSDPRPTVASTDTQYF
TGTGCCACCAGTGACCCGCGCCCGACAGTTGCTAGCACAGATACGCAGTATTTT
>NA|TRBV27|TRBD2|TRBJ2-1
CASTKSGTSFNEQFF
TGTGCCAGCACTAAAAGCGGGACTAGCTTTAATGAGCAGTTCTTC
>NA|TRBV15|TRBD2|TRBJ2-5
CATSRGLADRETQYF
TGTGCCACCAGCAGAGGACTAGCGGATCGGGAGACCCAGTACTTC
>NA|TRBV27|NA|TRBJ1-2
CASSSVKANYGYTF
TGTGCCAGCAGTTCGGTAAAAGCTAACTATGGCTACACCTTC
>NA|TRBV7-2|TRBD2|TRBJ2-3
CASSPSRSGGSTDTQYF
TGTGCCAGCAGCCCTTCCAGGAGCGGGGGGAGCACAGATACGCAGTATTTT
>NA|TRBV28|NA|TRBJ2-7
CASRLRAMEQYF
TGTGCCAGCAGGCTGAGGGCTATGGAGCAGTACTTC
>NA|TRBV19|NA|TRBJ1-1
CASSIRPGVNTEAFF
TGTGCCAGTAGTATACGTCCAGGTGTGAACACTGAAGCTTTCTTT
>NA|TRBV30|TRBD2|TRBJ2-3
CAWSRGYGLAVWNTQYF
TGTGCCTGGTCCAGGGGCTATGGACTAGCGGTTTGGAATACGCAGTATTTT
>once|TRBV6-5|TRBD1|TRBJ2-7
CASSPRDRTYEQYF
TGTGCCAGCAGTCCCCGGGACAGAACCTACGAGCAGTACTTC
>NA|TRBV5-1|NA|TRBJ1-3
CASSAGVSSGNTIYF
TGCGCCAGCAGCGCGGGGGTAAGCTCTGGAAACACCATATATTTT
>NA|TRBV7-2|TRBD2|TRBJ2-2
CASSLEGGRVGTGELFF
TGTGCCAGCAGCTTAGAGGGCGGGAGAGTGGGCACCGGGGAGCTGTTTTTT
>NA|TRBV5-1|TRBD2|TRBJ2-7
CASSLASGGLTNYEQYF
TGCGCCAGCAGCTTGGCATCTGGGGGACTAACAAACTACGAGCAGTACTTC
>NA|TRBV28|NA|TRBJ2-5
CASGPGQLQETQYF
TGTGCCAGCGGACCCGGACAGCTTCAAGAGACCCAGTACTTC
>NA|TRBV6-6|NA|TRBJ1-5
CASSYNGEDQPQHF
TGTGCCAGCAGTTACAACGGGGAAGATCAGCCCCAGCATTTT
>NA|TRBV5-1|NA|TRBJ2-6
CASSRAPLEASGANVLTF
TGCGCCAGCAGCCGCGCTCCTCTTGAAGCATCTGGGGCCAACGTCCTGACTTTC
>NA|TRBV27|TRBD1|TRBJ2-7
CASSSGQGIHEQYF
TGTGCCAGCAGTTCGGGACAGGGGATCCACGAGCAGTACTTC
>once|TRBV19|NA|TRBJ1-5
CASRTTAHSNQPQHF
TGTGCCAGTAGGACGACAGCCCATAGCAATCAGCCCCAGCATTTT
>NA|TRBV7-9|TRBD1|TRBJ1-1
CASELQGGNTEAFF
TGTGCCAGCGAGTTACAGGGGGGGAACACTGAAGCTTTCTTT
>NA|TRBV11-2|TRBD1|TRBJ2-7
CASSLGTGSSYEQYF
TGTGCCAGCAGCTTAGGGACAGGAAGCTCCTACGAGCAGTACTTC
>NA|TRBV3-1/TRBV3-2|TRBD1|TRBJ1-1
CASSPGQGTEAFF
TGTGCCAGCAGCCCTGGACAGGGCACTGAAGCTTTCTTT
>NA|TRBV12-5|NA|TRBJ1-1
CASGLVFSSDSSTEAFF
TGTGCTAGTGGTTTGGTATTTTCTTCGGACAGTAGTACTGAAGCTTTCTTT
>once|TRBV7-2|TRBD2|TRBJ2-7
CASSWTSGSYEQYF
TGTGCCAGCAGTTGGACTAGCGGGAGCTACGAGCAGTACTTC
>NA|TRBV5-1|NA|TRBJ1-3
CASSSGQFSSGNTIYF
TGCGCCAGCAGCTCAGGACAGTTTAGCTCTGGAAACACCATATATTTT
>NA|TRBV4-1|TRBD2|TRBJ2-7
CASSRVTSGSLAGTYEQYF
TGCGCCAGCAGCCGCGTAACTAGCGGAAGTCTTGCTGGAACCTACGAGCAGTACTTC
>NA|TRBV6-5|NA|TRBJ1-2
CASSKQGSNGYTF
TGTGCCAGCAGTAAGCAGGGCTCAAATGGCTACACCTTC
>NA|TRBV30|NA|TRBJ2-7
CAWSAGDLGEQYF
TGTGCCTGGAGTGCCGGGGATTTGGGCGAGCAGTACTTC
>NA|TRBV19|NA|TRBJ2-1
CASSPDSNSYNEQFF
TGTGCCAGTAGTCCGGACAGCAACTCCTACAATGAGCAGTTCTTC
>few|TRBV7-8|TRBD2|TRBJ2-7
CASSPGTSGSLFYEQYF
TGTGCCAGCAGCCCGGGGACTAGCGGGAGCCTGTTCTACGAGCAGTACTTC
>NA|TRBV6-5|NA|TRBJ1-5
CALNPQGSNQPQHF
TGTGCTTTAAATCCGCAGGGCAGCAATCAGCCCCAGCATTTT
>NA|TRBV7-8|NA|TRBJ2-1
CASSLRRDEQFF
TGTGCCAGCAGCTTACGTCGGGATGAGCAGTTCTTC
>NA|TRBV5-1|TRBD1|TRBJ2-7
CASSLSGTGSYEQYF
TGCGCCAGCAGCTTGTCTGGGACAGGGAGCTACGAGCAGTACTTC
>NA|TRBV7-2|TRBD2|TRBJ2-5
CASSLGGGRGQETQYF
TGTGCCAGCAGCTTAGGAGGCGGGAGGGGGCAAGAGACCCAGTACTTC
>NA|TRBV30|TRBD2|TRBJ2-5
CAWSRGGGGQETQYF
TGTGCCTGGAGTCGGGGTGGCGGGGGCCAAGAGACCCAGTACTTC
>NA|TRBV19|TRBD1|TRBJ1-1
CASRTGGFTEAFF
TGTGCCAGTAGGACAGGGGGATTCACTGAAGCTTTCTTT
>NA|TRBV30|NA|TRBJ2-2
CAWRSRGRGVTGELFF
TGTGCCTGGAGGTCCCGCGGCAGGGGCGTCACCGGGGAGCTGTTTTTT
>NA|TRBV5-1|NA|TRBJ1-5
CASSSDSDQPQHF
TGCGCCAGCAGCTCCGACTCCGATCAGCCCCAGCATTTT
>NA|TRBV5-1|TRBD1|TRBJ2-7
CASSQGDSVYEQYF
TGCGCCAGCAGCCAAGGGGACAGTGTCTACGAGCAGTACTTC
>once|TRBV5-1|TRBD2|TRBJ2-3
CASSQPPGRGSTDTQYF
TGCGCCAGCAGCCAACCGCCCGGGCGGGGGAGCACAGATACGCAGTATTTT
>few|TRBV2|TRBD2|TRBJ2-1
CASSEALAGKNEQFF
TGTGCCAGCAGTGAAGCCCTAGCGGGGAAAAATGAGCAGTTCTTC
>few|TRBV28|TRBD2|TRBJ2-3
CASGTSGGTDTQYF
TGTGCCAGCGGAACTAGCGGGGGCACAGATACGCAGTATTTT
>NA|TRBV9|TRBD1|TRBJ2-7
CASSDPGQGYEQYF
TGTGCCAGCAGCGACCCGGGACAGGGCTACGAGCAGTACTTC
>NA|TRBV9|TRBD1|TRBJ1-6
CASSPAGTVYSPLHF
TGTGCCAGCAGCCCAGCAGGGACAGTCTATTCGCCCCTCCACTTT
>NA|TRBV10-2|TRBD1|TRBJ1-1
CASSAIQGASTEAFF
TGCGCCAGCAGTGCAATACAGGGGGCGAGCACTGAAGCTTTCTTT